The 30 T cell receptor beta chains listed next were all sequenced from one sample in a study of shared clonotypes between healthy human individuals (dated by TCRdb to the early 2020s). The library was prepared using the immunoSEQ multiplex PCR assay. TCRdb re-hosts the immuneACCESS table, in-frame sequences only. Its copies lack some clones; in the studies checked, an unresolved V gene accounts for under half of them, and the cause for the rest is not known. For this sample there are more than 1 million clones; about 84% appear just once. More than 0.5% of the sample is held by the ten biggest clonotypes. The sample comprised memory CD4+ T cells from PBMCs. What this sample's cell subset or site label stands for: CD45RA-negative fraction. All receptors come from a man aged 18 to 29 in good health. Some clones in this sample may be carry-over from other donors' samples.

The chain recombines TRBV7-2 with TRBJ1-2; no clear D. The CDR3 has 15 residues. CDR1 SGHTA and CDR2 FQGNSA come from the germline V gene. Trimming left V 2 bases short and J 4 bases short, with 14 bases between. In DNA, the CDR3 is TGTGCCAGCAGCTTATCGGGCCAACGACCCTATGGCTACACCTTC. It specifies CASSLSGQRPYGYTF.

The rearrangement joins TRBV6-5 to TRBJ2-7; D not resolved. V was cut by 7 bases and J by 0 bases, with 13 bases left in between. Per the germline V gene, CDR1 is MNHEY and CDR2 is SVGAGI. The CDR3 loop spans 14 amino acids. Here the CDR3 DNA reads TGTGCCAGCAAGATCGGTGGAAGCTCCTACGAGCAGTACTTC. Encoded protein: CASKIGGSSYEQYF.

The table lists this clone with a count of one. This chain connects TRBV18 to TRBJ2-7, with D unresolved. The V gene's germline CDR1 is KGHSH and CDR2 LQKENI. There are 13 residues in the CDR3. V was pared by 2 bases and J by 9 bases, with 14 bases between. CDR3 nucleotides: TGTGCCAGCTCACCAGCCCAGGCGGACGGGCAGTACTTC. As protein: CASSPAQADGQYF.

This chain uses TRBV11-2 with TRBJ1-6, with 7 bases fitting TRBD1. J gave up 8 bases and V 5 bases, and 9 bases lay outside the gene matches. The V gene's germline CDR1 is SGHAT and CDR2 FQNNGV. This CDR3 has 15 amino acids. CDR3 protein: CASSPRQGGDSPLHF. The CDR3, as DNA: TGTGCCAGCAGCCCAAGACAGGGTGGGGATTCACCCCTCCACTTT.

This clone was recorded a few times. V is TRBV5-8 and J is TRBJ2-1; tentatively, D is TRBD2 (5 bases). The V end was cut by 3 bases, the J end by 3 bases, with 16 bases between. CDR1 SGHTS and CDR2 YDEGEE come from the germline V gene. The CDR3 covers 16 residues. CDR3 residues: CASSSGVAGLYNEQFF. The CDR3 DNA sequence: TGTGCCAGCAGCTCCGGTGTGGCGGGCCTCTACAATGAGCAGTTCTTC.

This clone has a single count. CDR3 in amino acids: CASSLARASNYGYTF. The CDR3 coding sequence is TGCGCCAGCAGCTTGGCCAGAGCATCTAACTATGGCTACACCTTC. The chain uses TRBV5-1 and TRBJ1-2; D call uncertain. Per the germline V gene, CDR1 is SGHRS and CDR2 is YFSETQ. V shed 0 bases and J shed 0 bases, with 9 bases lying between them. There are 15 residues in the CDR3. The entire variable domain, with the rest obtained from reference TRBV5-1 and TRBJ1-2, is as follows: KAGVTQTPRYLIKTRGQQVTLSCSPISGHRSVSWYQQTPGQGLQFLFEYFSETQRNKGNFPGRFSGRQFSNSRSEMNVSTLELGDSALYLCASSLARASNYGYTFGSGTRLTVV.

The chain has TRBV7-3 and TRBJ1-2; possibly TRBD1 for D (6 bases). CDR3 length: 14 amino acids. Germline-derived CDR1 and CDR2 are SGHTA and FQGTGA. V lost 2 bases and J lost 7, with 14 bases in between. CDR3 region: CASSLDGRGGGYTF. The CDR3 nucleotides are TGTGCCAGCAGCTTAGATGGCAGGGGCGGTGGCTACACCTTC.

The genes are TRBV27 and TRBJ2-5; D unresolved. With 6 bases removed from V and 5 bases from J, the gap between germline ends came to 16 bases. Germline V gene data show CDR1 as MNHEY and CDR2 as SMNVEV (reference sequence). The CDR3 runs 14 residues. The CDR3 DNA sequence: TGTGCCAGCAGCTCCCCCCGGCAGGATGAGACCCAGTACTTC. Translated, it gives CASSSPRQDETQYF.

The rearrangement joins TRBV7-9 to TRBJ2-5, with D possibly TRBD2 on 5 matching bases. Germline V gives CDR1 SEHNR, CDR2 FQNEAQ (reference sequence). The V gene lost 3 bases and the J gene lost 7 bases, with 12 bases spanning the gap. The CDR3 spans 13 residues. CDR3 in amino acids: CASSFETRGTQYF. The CDR3 region has the DNA TGTGCCAGCAGCTTCGAGACCCGGGGGACCCAGTACTTC.

This chain connects TRBV11-2 to TRBJ1-2, with 7 bases matching TRBD1. V trimming: 0 bases; J trimming: 5 bases; junction bases outside the gene matches: 3. The germline V gene encodes CDR1 SGHAT and CDR2 FQNNGV. The CDR3 has 14 amino acids. The DNA of the CDR3 is TGTGCCAGCAGCTTAGATGAGACAGGGTATGGCTACACCTTC. Protein product: CASSLDETGYGYTF.

The chain joins TRBV18 to TRBJ2-7; the match to TRBD1 covers 8 bases. The CDR3 runs 16 residues. Germline V gene lookup returns CDR1 KGHSH and CDR2 LQKENI. With V trimmed by 5 bases and J by 7 bases, 16 bases remained unmatched. The CDR3 DNA is TGTGCCAGCTCAGACACGTCCGGGACAGGACCTCGGGAGCAGTACTTC. Its translation is CASSDTSGTGPREQYF.

J is TRBJ2-3 and V is TRBV5-1, with TRBD2 matching over 11 bases. The CDR3 extends over 14 amino acids. Per the germline V gene, CDR1 is SGHRS and CDR2 is YFSETQ. Trimming at V came to 4 bases and at J to 6 bases, leaving 4 bases not matched to a gene. The CDR3 region is CASSTSGSEDTQYF. CDR3 DNA: TGCGCCAGCAGCACTAGCGGGAGCGAGGATACGCAGTATTTT.

In DNA form, the CDR3 reads TGTGCCAGCCTCACTAGGCGGGCTTCCGAAGCTTTCTTT. Its protein product is CASLTRRASEAFF. The chain carries TRBV27 and TRBJ1-1; D not certain. This CDR3 region has 13 residues. The V end lost 8 bases, the J end lost 8 bases, and 18 bases lay between the germline ends. CDR1 and CDR2 from the germline V gene are MNHEY and SMNVEV (reference sequence).

The gene calls are TRBV28 and TRBJ2-3; the D gene is possibly TRBD1 (7 bases). The CDR3 is 14 amino acids. V lost 7 bases and J 4 bases, leaving 15 bases between the germline ends. Looked up from germline, CDR1 is MDHEN and CDR2 is SYDVKM. The CDR3 region has the DNA TGTGCCAGCATCGGGGGACAGTACGCAGATACGCAGTATTTT. Its translation: CASIGGQYADTQYF.

The chain links TRBV5-1 to TRBJ1-1; D not resolved. There are 15 residues in the CDR3. V dropped 0 bases and J dropped 0 bases, with 9 bases sitting between them. In germline, CDR1 is SGHRS, CDR2 YFSETQ. The chain's CDR3 is CASSLVGIMNTEAFF. As DNA, the CDR3 is TGCGCCAGCAGCTTGGTTGGAATCATGAACACTGAAGCTTTCTTT.

A few counts support this clone. The V gene is TRBV2, the J gene TRBJ1-1; the D is unclear. This CDR3 spans 13 amino acids. Germline CDR1 and CDR2: SNHLY and FYNNEI. Trimming stripped 3 bases from V and 0 bases from J, with 5 bases between. The CDR3 DNA reads TGTGCCAGCAGTGAGAGCATGAACACTGAAGCTTTCTTT. This sequence encodes CASSESMNTEAFF.

In the case of this clone: Different DNA sequences within this sample yield the same CDR3. The chain joins TRBV5-1 to TRBJ2-5, with D possibly being TRBD1 (6 bases). The CDR3 loop spans 13 amino acids. V shed 3 bases and J shed 5 bases, with 11 bases lying between them. Germline-derived CDR1 and CDR2 are SGHRS and YFSETQ. The CDR3 here is CASSWSGEETQYF. CDR3 nucleotides: TGCGCCAGCAGCTGGTCAGGGGAGGAGACCCAGTACTTC.

This clone was seen a handful of times. CDR3 nucleotide sequence: TGTGCCAGCAGCTTATCTGGTCAAGAGACCCAGTACTTC. Residues: CASSLSGQETQYF. The chain uses TRBV7-8 and TRBJ2-5; D unresolved. With 2 bases removed from V and 2 bases from J, the gap between germline ends came to 6 bases. The length of the CDR3 is 13 residues. The V gene's germline CDR1 is SGHVS and CDR2 FQNEAQ.

This chain connects TRBV7-9 to TRBJ2-5; TRBD2 agrees at 12 bases. This CDR3 has 15 residues. Germline trimming cut 5 bases from V and 5 bases from J; bases unmatched to any gene: 6. In germline, CDR1 is SEHNR, CDR2 FQNEAQ (reference sequence). The CDR3: CASSTRLAGVETQYF. CDR3 nucleotide sequence: TGTGCCAGCAGCACCAGACTAGCGGGAGTCGAGACCCAGTACTTC.

The V and J genes are TRBV7-9 and TRBJ1-1, with D possibly matching TRBD1 (6 bases). CDR3 length: 12 residues. Per germline, CDR1 SEHNR and CDR2 FQNEAQ (reference sequence). The CDR3 nucleotides read TGTGCTTGGGGGACAAAGAACACTGAAGCTTTCTTT. It translates to CAWGTKNTEAFF.

This clone was detected a few times. The V gene is TRBV7-2, the J gene TRBJ2-5; no firm D call. V lost 7 bases to trimming and J lost 5 bases, with 11 bases between them. CDR3 size: 12 residues. Looked up from germline, CDR1 is SGHTA and CDR2 is FQGNSA. The CDR3 sequence is CASTLYSETQYF. The CDR3 coding sequence is TGTGCCAGCACCCTCTATTCGGAGACCCAGTACTTC.

The genes are TRBV5-1 and TRBJ1-3; tentative D call: TRBD1 (5 bases). CDR1 and CDR2 (germline): SGHRS, YFSETQ. The CDR3 is 17 amino acids. The ends were cut back, 4 bases at V and 0 bases at J, with 17 bases in the middle. CDR3 in DNA: TGCGCCAGCAGCCGAGCCGGGACGGAGTACTCTGGAAACACCATATATTTT. Translated, it gives CASSRAGTEYSGNTIYF.

J is TRBJ2-1 and V is TRBV5-1; D is unclear. The CDR3 covers 15 residues. V lost 0 bases and J lost 9, with 16 bases in between. Per germline, CDR1 SGHRS and CDR2 YFSETQ. The chain's CDR3 is CASSLAQPAISEQFF. In DNA form, the CDR3 reads TGCGCCAGCAGCTTGGCCCAACCGGCGATAAGTGAGCAGTTCTTC. The entire variable domain, with the rest obtained from reference TRBV5-1 and TRBJ2-1, is as follows: KAGVTQTPRYLIKTRGQQVTLSCSPISGHRSVSWYQQTPGQGLQFLFEYFSETQRNKGNFPGRFSGRQFSNSRSEMNVSTLELGDSALYLCASSLAQPAISEQFFGPGTRLTVL.

The chain couples TRBV28 to TRBJ2-7, with D tentatively TRBD1 (6 bases). The germline V gene has CDR1 MDHEN and CDR2 SYDVKM. Trimming removed 3 bases from V and 5 bases from J, with 11 bases in between. The CDR3 has 13 amino acids. CDR3 sequence reads: CASSLPGTHEQYF. For the CDR3, the DNA is TGTGCCAGCAGTTTGCCAGGGACACACGAGCAGTACTTC.

The chain combines TRBV6-5 with TRBJ2-7, with 8 bases aligning to TRBD2. V shed 6 bases and J 2 bases; nucleotides not matched to a gene: 3. The CDR3 is made up of 13 amino acids. Germline V CDR1 and CDR2: MNHEY, SVGAGI. The CDR3 coding sequence is TGTGCCAGCAGCAGGACTAGCACCTACGAGCAGTACTTC. Encoded protein: CASSRTSTYEQYF.

The chain combines TRBV19 with TRBJ2-5; the D gene is possibly TRBD1 (6 bases). V shed 7 bases and J shed 2 bases, with 14 bases lying between them. The CDR3 sequence is 14 residues long. Germline CDR1 reads LNHDA; CDR2 reads SQIVND (reference sequence). The CDR3 spells CASKPDRTQETQYF. CDR3 coding DNA: TGTGCCAGTAAACCCGACAGGACGCAAGAGACCCAGTACTTC. The full variable domain, with the rest looked up from reference TRBV19 and TRBJ2-5, is DGGITQSPKYLFRKEGQNVTLSCEQNLNHDAMYWYRQDPGQGLRLIYYSQIVNDFQKGDIAEGYSVSREKKESFPLTVTSAQKNPTAFYLCASKPDRTQETQYFGPGTRLLVL.

This clone was recorded a few times. The chain is built from TRBV2 and TRBJ2-7; either TRBD1 or TRBD2 may supply D (7 bases each). V was pared by 10 bases and J by 2 bases, with 18 bases between. Germline CDR1 SNHLY, CDR2 FYNNEI. The CDR3 totals 14 residues. CDR3 DNA: TGTGCCACAGGGGGGGCGGTAGGAGCCTACGAGCAGTACTTC. Translated: CATGGAVGAYEQYF.

This chain connects TRBV30 to TRBJ1-5, with 7 bases lining up with TRBD1. CDR1 and CDR2 (germline): GTSNPN, SVGIG (reference sequence). The CDR3 covers 15 residues. Trimming took 3 bases from V and 0 from J; bases not matched to a gene: 5. CDR3 in DNA: TGTGCCTGGAGCCCAGGGGGTCATAGCAATCAGCCCCAGCATTTT. It yields the protein CAWSPGGHSNQPQHF.

The V gene is TRBV6-5, the J gene TRBJ1-1; no reliable D call. V was cut by 6 bases and J by 0 bases, with 11 bases left in between. This CDR3 contains 14 residues. CDR1 is MNHEY and CDR2 is SVGAGI in the germline V gene. Here the CDR3 DNA reads TGTGCCAGCAGCTTCGATGTCATGAACACTGAAGCTTTCTTT. The encoded protein is CASSFDVMNTEAFF.

The chain combines TRBV6-5 with TRBJ2-7; D is uncertain. Looked up from germline, CDR1 is MNHEY and CDR2 is SVGAGI. The CDR3 runs 15 residues. Trimming cost V 6 bases and J 3 bases, with 18 bases left between them. This CDR3 reads CASREIQRSGYEQYF. The CDR3 nucleotides are TGTGCCAGCAGGGAAATCCAGCGATCCGGCTACGAGCAGTACTTC.